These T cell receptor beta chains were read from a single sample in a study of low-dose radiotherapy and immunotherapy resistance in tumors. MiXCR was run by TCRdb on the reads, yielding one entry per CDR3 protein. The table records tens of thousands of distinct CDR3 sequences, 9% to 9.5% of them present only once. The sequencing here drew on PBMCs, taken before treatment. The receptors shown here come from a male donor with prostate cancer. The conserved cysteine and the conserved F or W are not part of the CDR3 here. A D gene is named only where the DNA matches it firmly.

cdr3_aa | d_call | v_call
ASSQDSTRQETQY | - | TRBV4-2
ASSLLGPQPQH | - | TRBV28
ASSPRTSYNEQF | - | TRBV13
ASSQVENIQY | - | TRBV14
SVGQRGGELF | - | TRBV29-1
ATSGPRITKGYT | - | TRBV19
ASITPSNTGELF | - | TRBV28
AISEGYSYNEQF | - | TRBV10-3
ASSEASSGTMAQY | TRBD2 | TRBV2
ATSGLATGELF | TRBD2 | TRBV24-1
SVVLARQIRSYEQY | TRBD2 | TRBV29-1
ASSPDVPSGSSYLREQF | TRBD2 | TRBV4-3
ASSLDRTYEQY | TRBD1 | TRBV27
ASSLPVLNEQF | - | TRBV12-3/TRBV12-4
AWSVQRTLAKNIQY | - | TRBV30
ASSRSLTAYNEQF | - | TRBV3-1
SGGLRGNTEAF | - | TRBV29-1
ASSHLPGQGSATQY | TRBD1 | TRBV28
SARDAAITDTQY | - | TRBV20-1
ASKGPVGREGTYEQY | TRBD2 | TRBV28
SAHNPGDGYT | - | TRBV20-1
ASSQALLHRGRETQY | TRBD1 | TRBV14
ASCNPKPFHEQY | - | TRBV28
ASSPATETQY | - | TRBV7-2
SVVPSSYEQY | - | TRBV29-1
ASSQVGVRDEQF | - | TRBV4-2
ASSLVGLQPQH | - | TRBV13